This T cell receptor (beta chain) was sequenced for a study of blood T cell repertoires in COVID-19. Study details: Whether acute or convalescent, the COVID-19 samples came from the United States, Italy and Spain. T cells, B-cell-depleted T cells, or PBMCs provided the cDNA or gDNA that served as material.

This clone was seen only once. The V gene's germline CDR1 is LNHNV and CDR2 YYDKDF (reference sequence). CDR3 length equals 13 residues. With 1 base removed from V and 8 bases from J, the gap between germline ends came to 11 bases. Authors' methods: Nucleated cell counts were estimated from reference gene primer amplification. Measured with immunoSEQ multiplex PCR; TCRdb has only the in-frame clones, and not every one. The V and J calls and the clone size are those of that table, but D and trimming were determined from the DNA. Of 90,000 to 150,000 clones listed, roughly nine tenths were seen once; the top ten hold about 7.4%.

The sequence was collected from a man in his 70s who had recovered from COVID-19. The chain links TRBV15 to TRBJ1-2; the D is unclear. The sequenced material came from peripheral blood. The CDR3 spells CATSRVGSGGYTF. CDR3 in DNA: TGTGCCACCAGCAGAGTAGGGAGTGGCGGCTACACCTTC.